This passage covers 31 T cell receptor beta chains from one sample sequenced in a study of shared clonotypes between healthy human individuals. Terminally differentiated effector memory CD45RA+ cells were excluded from the naive CD8 cells, which were CD45RO-negative and positively selected for CCR7. TCRdb keeps only in-frame clones here, not all; method: immunoSEQ multiplex PCR. The sample contains around 580,000 clones, about 98% of which appear only once. Sequencing was performed on naive CD8+ T cells sorted from blood. These receptors were taken from a young man in good health.

The chain couples TRBV14 to TRBJ2-7, with 7 bases identical to TRBD1. Germline CDR1 and CDR2: SGHDN and FVKESK. This CDR3 region has 14 residues. Trimming cost V 3 bases and J 2 bases; bases outside gene matches: 4. CDR3 DNA: TGTGCCAGCAGCCACCCGGGACAGCCCTACGAGCAGTACTTC. Its protein is CASSHPGQPYEQYF.

This clone was seen only once. The chain combines TRBV7-9 with TRBJ2-5; 9 nucleotides line up with TRBD2. The CDR3 totals 16 residues. Per the germline V gene, CDR1 is SEHNR and CDR2 is FQNEAQ (reference sequence). With V trimmed by 5 bases and J by 5 bases, 12 bases remained unmatched. CDR3: CASSPPVSGRRETQYF. The CDR3 DNA is TGTGCCAGCAGCCCCCCGGTTAGCGGGAGAAGGGAGACCCAGTACTTC.

The chain couples TRBV5-1 to TRBJ2-1; 9 bases align to TRBD2. V gave up 0 bases and J gave up 6 bases; unmatched junction bases: 7. Germline V gene lookup returns CDR1 SGHRS and CDR2 YFSETQ. The CDR3 extends over 16 amino acids. CDR3 nucleotides: TGCGCCAGCAGCTTGGCCGCGGGAGGGCCGGTCAATGAGCAGTTCTTC. This sequence encodes CASSLAAGGPVNEQFF.

This chain joins TRBV5-6 and TRBJ2-1; 8 nucleotides align to TRBD2. Germline V gene data show CDR1 as SGHDT and CDR2 as YYEEEE. The CDR3 totals 16 residues. The V segment lost 7 bases and the J segment 8 bases; nucleotides outside the gene matches: 17. CDR3 in DNA: TGTGCCAGCTTGGAGGTTAGCGGGAACTCGGGGGATGAGCAGTTCTTC. Protein sequence: CASLEVSGNSGDEQFF. The full variable domain, completed using reference TRBV5-6 and TRBJ2-1, is DAGVTQSPTHLIKTRGQQVTLRCSPKSGHDTVSWYQQALGQGPQFIFQYYEEEERQRGNFPDRFSGHQFPNYSSELNVNALLLGDSALYLCASLEVSGNSGDEQFFGPGTRLTVL.

The chain joins TRBV5-1 to TRBJ2-7, with D possibly TRBD2 on 5 matching bases. V shed 5 bases and J shed 2 bases, with 17 bases lying between them. CDR1 and CDR2 (germline): SGHRS, YFSETQ. The CDR3 contains 15 residues. The CDR3 spells CASSLASGNTYEQYF. CDR3 bases: TGCGCCAGCAGTCTGGCGTCCGGGAACACCTACGAGCAGTACTTC.

V and J are TRBV4-1 and TRBJ2-1, with a weak D call TRBD2 (6 bases). This CDR3 is built from 15 residues. From germline, CDR1 is MGHRA and CDR2 YSYEKL. V was clipped by 3 bases and J by 0 bases, with 9 bases between them. CDR3 bases: TGCGCCAGCAGCCATCGGGACTTCTCCTACAATGAGCAGTTCTTC. Translated, it gives CASSHRDFSYNEQFF.

This CDR3 is CASSEANSGTVCTGELFF. As DNA, the CDR3 is TGCGCCAGCAGTGAAGCCAATTCCGGGACAGTCTGCACCGGGGAGCTGTTTTTT. The chain couples TRBV23-1 to TRBJ2-2; TRBD1 matches 7 bases. TRBV23-1 is an ORF, and what it does is uncertain. The CDR3 loop spans 18 amino acids. With V trimmed by 5 bases and J by 4 bases, 16 bases remained unmatched.

This chain links TRBV7-7 with TRBJ2-1, with 7 bases that match TRBD2. Trimming cost V 0 bases and J 7 bases; bases outside gene matches: 6. The CDR3 runs 15 residues. Germline CDR1 reads SSHAT; CDR2 reads FNYEAQ (reference sequence). CDR3 region: CASSLARGVGNEQFF. CDR3 sequence (DNA): TGTGCCAGCAGCTTAGCCCGGGGGGTGGGAAATGAGCAGTTCTTC. Full variable domain (outside the CDR3, taken from reference TRBV7-7 and TRBJ2-1): GAGVSQSPRYKVTKRGQDVTLRCDPISSHATLYWYQQALGQGPEFLTYFNYEAQPDKSGLPSDRFSAERPEGSISTLTIQRTEQRDSAMYRCASSLARGVGNEQFFGPGTRLTVL.

The V and J genes are TRBV30 and TRBJ1-5; 11 bases are a match to TRBD1. Trimming took 0 bases from V and 5 from J; bases not matched to a gene: 9. CDR1 is GTSNPN and CDR2 is SVGIG in the germline V gene (reference sequence). This CDR3 region has 17 residues. CDR3 region: CAWSVGTGGGMDQPQHF. In DNA form, the CDR3 reads TGTGCCTGGAGTGTTGGGACAGGGGGTGGCATGGATCAGCCCCAGCATTTT.

The chain uses TRBV15 and TRBJ1-1; D ambiguous. CDR3 length equals 12 residues. Germline V gene sequence: CDR1 LNHNV, CDR2 YYDKDF (reference sequence). V shed 5 bases and J shed 7 bases, with 11 bases lying between them. Here the CDR3 reads CATSEKGNEAFF. Written as DNA, the CDR3 is TGTGCCACCAGCGAAAAGGGTAATGAAGCTTTCTTT.

The CDR3 coding sequence is TGTGCTAGTGGTTTGGGTTTGTACAATGAGCAGTTCTTC. It is translated as CASGLGLYNEQFF. The chain recombines TRBV12-5 with TRBJ2-1; D call uncertain. This CDR3 region has 13 residues. CDR1 and CDR2 from the germline V gene are LGHNT and FRNRAP. V gave up 1 base and J gave up 4 bases, with 5 bases separating them.

The V call is TRBV6-5, the J call TRBJ1-2, with a tentative D call TRBD1 (6 bases). The CDR3 is 15 residues long. Germline CDR1 reads MNHEY; CDR2 reads SVGAGI. Trimming shortened V by 2 bases and J by 0 bases, and 10 bases separated the two germline ends. As DNA, the CDR3 is TGTGCCAGCAGTTACGGACAGCTCACTAACTATGGCTACACCTTC. It specifies CASSYGQLTNYGYTF.

V gene TRBV5-8 combines with J gene TRBJ2-1; 11 bases line up with TRBD2. The CDR3 totals 15 residues. The germline CDR1 and CDR2 sequences are SGHTS and YDEGEE. V dropped 3 bases and J dropped 6; count of bases not matched to a gene: 5. The CDR3 sequence is CASSSGTSGSNEQFF. The CDR3 DNA reads TGTGCCAGCAGCTCCGGGACTAGCGGAAGCAATGAGCAGTTCTTC.

The rearrangement links TRBV15 to TRBJ2-7; no firm D call. V dropped 0 bases and J dropped 11 bases, with 17 bases sitting between them. Germline CDR1 and CDR2: LNHNV and YYDKDF (reference sequence). The CDR3 consists of 14 residues. DNA for the CDR3: TGTGCCACCAGCAGAGATATGGACCTGAGGTTAGAGTACTTC. It is translated as CATSRDMDLRLEYF.

This chain links TRBV7-8 with TRBJ2-1; no firm D call. V lost 5 bases and J 0 bases, leaving 14 bases between the germline ends. The CDR3 runs 16 residues. Germline lookup yields CDR1 SGHVS and CDR2 FQNEAQ. CDR3 sequence reads: CASSNRRASSYNEQFF. The CDR3 nucleotides are TGTGCCAGCAGCAACCGACGGGCAAGCTCCTACAATGAGCAGTTCTTC.

V gene TRBV10-3 combines with J gene TRBJ2-1, with D possibly TRBD2 on 5 matching bases. CDR1 ENHRY and CDR2 SYGVKD come from the germline V gene. The germline V and J ends were trimmed by 4 bases and 1 base, with 11 bases remaining between them. The CDR3 sequence is 15 residues long. CDR3 amino acids: CAISAGSDSYNEQFF. As DNA, the CDR3 is TGTGCCATCAGTGCGGGTAGCGATTCCTACAATGAGCAGTTCTTC.

This chain connects TRBV4-1 to TRBJ2-7; TRBD1 or TRBD2 may be the D gene (6 bases each). The V gene's germline CDR1 is MGHRA and CDR2 YSYEKL. The V gene lost 1 base and the J gene lost 3 bases, with 10 bases spanning the gap. The CDR3 loop spans 14 amino acids. Here the CDR3 reads CASSQGGGYYEQYF. The CDR3 DNA follows: TGCGCCAGCAGCCAAGGAGGGGGGTACTACGAGCAGTACTTC.

The rearrangement joins TRBV6-5 to TRBJ2-1, with D maybe TRBD2 (5 bases). V was pared by 5 bases and J by 6 bases, with 14 bases between. The CDR3 length is 14 residues. Germline CDR1 and CDR2: MNHEY and SVGAGI. This CDR3 reads CASSMRLPSNEQFF. The DNA for the CDR3 is TGTGCCAGCAGTATGAGACTACCATCCAATGAGCAGTTCTTC.

The V gene is TRBV28, the J gene TRBJ2-7; D gene ambiguous. The CDR3 contains 12 residues. Trimming shortened V by 4 bases and J by 3 bases, and 7 bases separated the two germline ends. Germline V CDR1 and CDR2: MDHEN, SYDVKM. The CDR3, as DNA: TGTGCCAGCAGTTGGGCGGACTACGAGCAGTACTTC. This gives the protein CASSWADYEQYF.

The V and J genes are TRBV7-2 and TRBJ2-3, with 8 nucleotides matching TRBD2. The trim removed 5 bases at V and 1 base at J, leaving 2 bases unmatched. CDR1 and CDR2 (germline): SGHTA, FQGNSA. This CDR3 is built from 14 residues. The CDR3 DNA is TGTGCCAGCAGCGCGGGACTAGGCACAGATACGCAGTATTTT. It codes for CASSAGLGTDTQYF.

The V call is TRBV6-1, the J call TRBJ2-7; D might be TRBD1 (5 bases). V dropped 9 bases and J dropped 3 bases, with 12 bases sitting between them. CDR1 and CDR2 (germline): MNHNS, SASEGT. There are 12 residues in the CDR3. Here the CDR3 reads CASLTGFYEQYF. In DNA, the CDR3 is TGTGCCAGTCTCACAGGATTCTACGAGCAGTACTTC.

The chain joins TRBV13 to TRBJ2-1; D might be TRBD1 (5 bases). The germline V gene has CDR1 PRHDT and CDR2 FYEKMQ (reference sequence). CDR3 length: 14 amino acids. V lost 5 bases, J lost 7 bases, and 15 bases lay in between. The CDR3 DNA sequence: TGTGCCAGCAGCCCTGACAGAAGACGAAATGAGCAGTTCTTC. Translating gives CASSPDRRRNEQFF.

Regarding this clone: The same CDR3 can be traced to other DNA sequences in this sample. The chain is built from TRBV27 and TRBJ1-4, with 7 bases matching TRBD1. The CDR3 loop spans 14 amino acids. V shed 5 bases, J shed 7 bases, and the junction held 7 bases outside the gene matches. Germline V gives CDR1 MNHEY, CDR2 SMNVEV (reference sequence). The CDR3 sequence is CASSPRQGGEKLFF. For the CDR3, the DNA is TGTGCCAGCAGTCCAAGACAGGGCGGTGAAAAACTGTTTTTT.

This chain uses TRBV27 with TRBJ2-1; D is undetermined. This CDR3 comprises 13 residues. Trimming shortened V by 6 bases and J by 2 bases, and 8 bases separated the two germline ends. Germline assignment: CDR1 MNHEY and CDR2 SMNVEV (reference sequence). CDR3 region: CASSRSPYNEQFF. DNA for the CDR3: TGTGCCAGCAGCCGGTCCCCCTACAATGAGCAGTTCTTC.

The CDR3 region has the DNA TGTGCCAGCAGCACCTGGGGCACAGATACGCAGTATTTT. Its translation: CASSTWGTDTQYF. The chain recombines TRBV11-3 with TRBJ2-3; D is ambiguous. Trimming cost V 5 bases and J 1 base, with 7 bases left between them. CDR1 and CDR2 (germline): SGHNT, YENEEA. The CDR3 runs to 13 residues.

The chain couples TRBV19 to TRBJ2-3; 13 bases fit TRBD2. The germline CDR1 and CDR2 sequences are LNHDA and SQIVND (reference sequence). V trimming: 8 bases; J trimming: 7 bases; junction bases outside the gene matches: 9. This CDR3 spans 15 amino acids. This CDR3 reads CASGRGTSGMYTQYF. DNA for the CDR3: TGTGCCAGTGGCCGGGGGACTAGCGGGATGTATACGCAGTATTTT.

V usage is TRBV27 and J usage is TRBJ2-5; maybe TRBD1 (6 bases). Trimming took 4 bases from V and 2 from J, leaving 14 bases between them. CDR3 length: 15 residues. Germline CDR1 MNHEY, CDR2 SMNVEV (reference sequence). The CDR3 loop reads CASSSHTTGQETQYF. The CDR3, as DNA: TGTGCCAGCAGTTCCCATACGACAGGACAAGAGACCCAGTACTTC.

The V and J genes are TRBV7-8 and TRBJ2-7, with unresolved D. V dropped 5 bases and J dropped 0 bases, with 14 bases sitting between them. There are 15 residues in the CDR3. Germline-derived CDR1 and CDR2 are SGHVS and FQNEAQ. The CDR3 spells CASSETRSGSYEQYF. The DNA of the CDR3 is TGTGCCAGCAGCGAAACAAGGTCAGGCTCCTACGAGCAGTACTTC.

The J gene is TRBJ2-1, the V gene TRBV7-9, with TRBD2 matching 11 bases. Per germline, CDR1 SEHNR and CDR2 FQNEAQ (reference sequence). J was trimmed by 9 bases and V by 3 bases; bases with no gene match: 10. The CDR3 contains 16 residues. CDR3 DNA sequence: TGTGCCAGCAGCTTGGCGCTAGCGGGAGGAACGGGTGAGCAGTTCTTC. Protein product: CASSLALAGGTGEQFF.

The chain carries TRBV27 and TRBJ2-1; 7 bases fit TRBD1. The V gene end was trimmed by 2 bases and the J gene end by 7 bases; junction bases not matched to a gene: 5. The length of the CDR3 is 14 residues. Per the germline V gene, CDR1 is MNHEY and CDR2 is SMNVEV (reference sequence). This CDR3 reads CASSLRGRGNEQFF. The DNA for the CDR3 is TGTGCCAGCAGTTTACGGGGCAGGGGGAATGAGCAGTTCTTC.

The chain recombines TRBV27 with TRBJ2-7, with D uncertain. V lost 5 bases, J lost 3 bases, and 17 bases lay in between. The CDR3 covers 15 residues. CDR1 and CDR2 from the germline V gene are MNHEY and SMNVEV (reference sequence). In nucleotides, the CDR3 is TGTGCCAGCAGTGATAAGAGGCTAGATAACTACGAGCAGTACTTC. This sequence encodes CASSDKRLDNYEQYF.